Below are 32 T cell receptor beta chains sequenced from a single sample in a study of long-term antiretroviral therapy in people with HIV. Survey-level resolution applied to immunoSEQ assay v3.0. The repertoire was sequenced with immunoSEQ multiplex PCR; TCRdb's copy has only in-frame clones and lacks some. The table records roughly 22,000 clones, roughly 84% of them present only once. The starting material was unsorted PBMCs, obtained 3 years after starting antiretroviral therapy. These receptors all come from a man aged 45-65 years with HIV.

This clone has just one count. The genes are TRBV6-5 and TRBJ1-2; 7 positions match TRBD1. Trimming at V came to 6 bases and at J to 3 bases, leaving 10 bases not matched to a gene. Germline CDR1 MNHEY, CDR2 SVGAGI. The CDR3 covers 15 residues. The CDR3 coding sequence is TGTGCCAGCAGAGCAGAAACAGGGGAAGACTATGGCTACACCTTC. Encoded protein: CASRAETGEDYGYTF.

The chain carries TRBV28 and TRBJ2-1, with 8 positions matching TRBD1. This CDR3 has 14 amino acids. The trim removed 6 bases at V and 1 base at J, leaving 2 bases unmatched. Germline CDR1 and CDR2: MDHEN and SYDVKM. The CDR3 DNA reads TGTGCCAGCAGAGACAGGGGATCCTACAATGAGCAGTTCTTC. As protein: CASRDRGSYNEQFF.

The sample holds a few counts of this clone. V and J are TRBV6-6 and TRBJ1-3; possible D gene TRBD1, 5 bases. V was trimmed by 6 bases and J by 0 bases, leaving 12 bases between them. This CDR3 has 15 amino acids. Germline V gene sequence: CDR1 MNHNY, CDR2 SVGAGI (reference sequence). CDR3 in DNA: TGTGCCAGCAGATATGACAGAACCTCTGGAAACACCATATATTTT. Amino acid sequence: CASRYDRTSGNTIYF.

CDR3 protein: CASRLGSYEQYF. Here the CDR3 DNA reads TGTGCCAGCAGATTGGGATCCTACGAGCAGTACTTC. The gene calls are TRBV6-6 and TRBJ2-7; the D is unclear. Germline CDR1 is MNHNY and CDR2 is SVGAGI (reference sequence). The V and J ends lost 6 bases and 1 base respectively, with 7 bases between them. This CDR3 comprises 12 residues.

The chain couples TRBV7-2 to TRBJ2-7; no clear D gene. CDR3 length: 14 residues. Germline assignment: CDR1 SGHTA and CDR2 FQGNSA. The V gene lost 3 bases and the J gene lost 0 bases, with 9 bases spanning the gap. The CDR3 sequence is CASSFFHSSYEQYF. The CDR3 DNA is TGTGCCAGCAGCTTTTTTCACAGCTCCTACGAGCAGTACTTC. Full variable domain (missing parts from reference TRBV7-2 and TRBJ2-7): GAGVSQSPSNKVTEKGKDVELRCDPISGHTALYWYRQSLGQGLEFLIYFQGNSAPDKSGLPSDRFSAERTGGSVSTLTIQRTQQEDSAVYLCASSFFHSSYEQYFGPGTRLTVT.

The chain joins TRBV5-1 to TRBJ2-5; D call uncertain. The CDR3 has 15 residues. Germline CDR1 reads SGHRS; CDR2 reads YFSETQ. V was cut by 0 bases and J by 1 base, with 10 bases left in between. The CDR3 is CASSLAFGVQETQYF. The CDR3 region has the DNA TGCGCCAGCAGCTTGGCCTTTGGTGTCCAAGAGACCCAGTACTTC.

The CDR3 DNA is TGTGCCAGTACACCGAGGACAGGACTCTCTGGGGCCAACGTCCTGACTTTC. Its translation: CASTPRTGLSGANVLTF. This chain links TRBV19 with TRBJ2-6; 7 bases agree with TRBD1. Germline-derived CDR1 and CDR2 are LNHDA and SQIVND (reference sequence). CDR3 length: 17 residues. V was pared by 7 bases and J by 0 bases, with 9 bases of the junction left unmatched.

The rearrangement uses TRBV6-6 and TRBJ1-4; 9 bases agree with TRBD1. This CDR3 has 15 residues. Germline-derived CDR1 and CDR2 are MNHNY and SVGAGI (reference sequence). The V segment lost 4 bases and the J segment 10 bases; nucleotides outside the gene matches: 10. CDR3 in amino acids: CASSSAGTGPRKLFF. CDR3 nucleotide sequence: TGTGCCAGCAGTTCGGCCGGGACAGGGCCAAGAAAACTGTTTTTT.

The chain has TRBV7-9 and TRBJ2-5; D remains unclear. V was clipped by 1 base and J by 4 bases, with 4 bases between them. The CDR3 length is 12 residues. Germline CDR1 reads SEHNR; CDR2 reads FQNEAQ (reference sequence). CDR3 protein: CASSLEVETQYF. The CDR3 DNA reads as TGTGCCAGCAGCTTAGAGGTAGAGACCCAGTACTTC.

DNA of the CDR3: TGTGCCAGCAGCCGCGAGTGGGGCCCCTACGAGCAGTACTTC. This translates into CASSREWGPYEQYF. The V and J genes are TRBV6-5 and TRBJ2-7; perhaps TRBD1 as D (5 bases). This CDR3 has 14 residues. Germline V gives CDR1 MNHEY, CDR2 SVGAGI. Trimming left V 6 bases short and J 2 bases short, with 14 bases between.

The CDR3 sequence is CASSPLRQSLAKNIQYF. The CDR3 bases are TGTGCCAGCAGCCCCCTGCGGCAATCCCTAGCCAAAAACATTCAGTACTTC. The chain links TRBV7-2 to TRBJ2-4, with D hard to call. Per the germline V gene, CDR1 is SGHTA and CDR2 is FQGNSA. The CDR3 totals 17 residues. V shed 5 bases and J shed 0 bases, with 17 bases lying between them.

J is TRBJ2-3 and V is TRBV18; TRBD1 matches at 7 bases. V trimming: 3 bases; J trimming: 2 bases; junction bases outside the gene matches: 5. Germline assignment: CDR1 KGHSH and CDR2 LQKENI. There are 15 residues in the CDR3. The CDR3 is CASSPGTALTDTQYF. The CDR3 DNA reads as TGTGCCAGCTCACCCGGGACAGCTCTCACAGATACGCAGTATTTT. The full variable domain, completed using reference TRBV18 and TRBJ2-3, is NAGVMQNPRHLVRRRGQEARLRCSPMKGHSHVYWYRQLPEEGLKFMVYLQKENIIDESGMPKERFSAEFPKEGPSILRIQQVVRGDSAAYFCASSPGTALTDTQYFGPGTRLTVL.

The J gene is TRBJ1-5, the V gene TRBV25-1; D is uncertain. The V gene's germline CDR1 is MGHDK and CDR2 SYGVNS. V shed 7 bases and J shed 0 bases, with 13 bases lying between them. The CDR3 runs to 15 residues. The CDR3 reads CASKETAFSNQPQHF. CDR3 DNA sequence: TGTGCCAGCAAGGAGACGGCCTTTAGCAATCAGCCCCAGCATTTT.

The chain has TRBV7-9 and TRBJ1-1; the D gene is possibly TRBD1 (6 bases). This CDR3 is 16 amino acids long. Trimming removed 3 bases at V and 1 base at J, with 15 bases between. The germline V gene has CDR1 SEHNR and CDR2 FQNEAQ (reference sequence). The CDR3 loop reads CASSFSETGENTEAFF. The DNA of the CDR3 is TGTGCCAGCAGCTTTTCGGAGACAGGAGAGAACACTGAAGCTTTCTTT.

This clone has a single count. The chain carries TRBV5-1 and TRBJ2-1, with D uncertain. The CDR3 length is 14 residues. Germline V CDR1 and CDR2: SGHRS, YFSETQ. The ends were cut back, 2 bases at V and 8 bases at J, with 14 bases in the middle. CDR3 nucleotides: TGCGCCAGCAGCTTTGCGTCCGACGTCGATGAGCAGTTCTTC. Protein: CASSFASDVDEQFF.

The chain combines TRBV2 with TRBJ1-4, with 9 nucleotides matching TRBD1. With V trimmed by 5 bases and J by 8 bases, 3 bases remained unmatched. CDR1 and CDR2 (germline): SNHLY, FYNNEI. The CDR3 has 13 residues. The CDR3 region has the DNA TGTGCCAGCAGTACGGACAGGGGCGAAAAACTGTTTTTT. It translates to CASSTDRGEKLFF.

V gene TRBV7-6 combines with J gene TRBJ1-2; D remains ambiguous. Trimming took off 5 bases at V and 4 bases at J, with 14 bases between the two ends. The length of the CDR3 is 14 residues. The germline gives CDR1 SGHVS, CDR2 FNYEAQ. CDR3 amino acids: CASSPNEAVYGYTF. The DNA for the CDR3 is TGTGCCAGCAGCCCGAACGAGGCCGTCTATGGCTACACCTTC.

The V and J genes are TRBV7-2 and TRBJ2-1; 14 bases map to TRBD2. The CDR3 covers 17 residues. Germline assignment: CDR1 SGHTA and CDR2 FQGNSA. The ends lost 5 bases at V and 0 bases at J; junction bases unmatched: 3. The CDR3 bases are TGTGCCAGCAGCAGGACTAGCGGGGGGCCCTCCTACAATGAGCAGTTCTTC. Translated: CASSRTSGGPSYNEQFF. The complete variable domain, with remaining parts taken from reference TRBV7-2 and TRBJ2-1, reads GAGVSQSPSNKVTEKGKDVELRCDPISGHTALYWYRQSLGQGLEFLIYFQGNSAPDKSGLPSDRFSAERTGGSVSTLTIQRTQQEDSAVYLCASSRTSGGPSYNEQFFGPGTRLTVL.

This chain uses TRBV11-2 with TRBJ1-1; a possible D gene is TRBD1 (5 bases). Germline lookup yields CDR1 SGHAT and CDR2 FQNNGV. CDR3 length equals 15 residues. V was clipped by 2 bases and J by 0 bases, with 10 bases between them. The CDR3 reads CASSLQTGVNTEAFF. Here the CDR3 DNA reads TGTGCCAGCAGCTTACAAACGGGGGTGAACACTGAAGCTTTCTTT.

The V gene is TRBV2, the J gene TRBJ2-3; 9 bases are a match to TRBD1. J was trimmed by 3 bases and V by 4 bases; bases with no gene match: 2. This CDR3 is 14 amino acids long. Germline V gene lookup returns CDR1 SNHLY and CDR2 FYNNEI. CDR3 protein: CASSAGQGTDTQYF. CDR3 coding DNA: TGTGCCAGCAGTGCAGGACAGGGGACAGATACGCAGTATTTT.

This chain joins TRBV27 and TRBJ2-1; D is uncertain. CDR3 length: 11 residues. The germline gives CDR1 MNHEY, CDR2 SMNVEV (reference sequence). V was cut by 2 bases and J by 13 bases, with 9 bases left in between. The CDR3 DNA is TGTGCCAGCAGTTTAGGACCCGTACAGTTCTTC. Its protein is CASSLGPVQFF.

CDR3 in amino acids: CASSLSQGSSYNSPLHF. DNA for the CDR3: TGTGCCAGCAGCTTATCCCAGGGTTCATCATATAATTCACCCCTCCACTTT. This rearrangement joins TRBV7-6 to TRBJ1-6; TRBD1 is a possible D gene (5 bases). The CDR3 totals 17 residues. From germline, CDR1 is SGHVS and CDR2 FNYEAQ. The V end was cut by 2 bases, the J end by 4 bases, with 15 bases between.

The CDR3 reads CSAGLKAEQYF. DNA for the CDR3: TGCAGTGCTGGACTCAAAGCCGAGCAGTACTTC. The J gene is TRBJ2-7, the V gene TRBV20-1, with D possibly TRBD2 on 5 matching bases. CDR1 and CDR2 from the germline V gene are DFQATT and SNEGSKA (reference sequence). V lost 5 bases, J lost 6 bases, and 11 bases lay in between. The CDR3 loop spans 11 amino acids.

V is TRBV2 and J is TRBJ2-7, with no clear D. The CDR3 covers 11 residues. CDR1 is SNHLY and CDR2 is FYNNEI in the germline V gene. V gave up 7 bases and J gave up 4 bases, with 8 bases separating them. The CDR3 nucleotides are TGTGCCAGCAATGCAGTTTACGAGCAGTACTTC. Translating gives CASNAVYEQYF.

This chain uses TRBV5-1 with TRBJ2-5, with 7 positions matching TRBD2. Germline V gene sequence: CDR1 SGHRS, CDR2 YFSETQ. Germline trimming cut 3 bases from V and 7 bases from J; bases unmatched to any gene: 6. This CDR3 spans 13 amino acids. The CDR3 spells CASSWDYQGTQYF. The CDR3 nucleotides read TGCGCCAGCAGCTGGGACTATCAGGGGACCCAGTACTTC.

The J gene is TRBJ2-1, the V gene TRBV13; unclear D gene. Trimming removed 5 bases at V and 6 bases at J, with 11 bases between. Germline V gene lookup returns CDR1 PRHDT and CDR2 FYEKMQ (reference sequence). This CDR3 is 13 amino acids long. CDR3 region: CASSHRGSNEQFF. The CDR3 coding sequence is TGTGCCAGCAGCCACCGTGGATCCAATGAGCAGTTCTTC.

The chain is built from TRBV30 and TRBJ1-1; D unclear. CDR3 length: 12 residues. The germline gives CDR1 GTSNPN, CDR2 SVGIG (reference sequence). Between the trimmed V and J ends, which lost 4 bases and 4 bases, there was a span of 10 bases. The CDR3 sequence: CAWTSGSTEAFF. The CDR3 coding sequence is TGTGCCTGGACAAGCGGGAGCACTGAAGCTTTCTTT.

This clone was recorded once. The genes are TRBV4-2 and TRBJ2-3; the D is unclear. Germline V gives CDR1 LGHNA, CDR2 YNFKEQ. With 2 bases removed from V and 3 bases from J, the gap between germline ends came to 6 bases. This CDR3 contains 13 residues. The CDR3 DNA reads TGTGCCAGCAGCCAAACAACGACAGATACGCAGTATTTT. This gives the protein CASSQTTTDTQYF.

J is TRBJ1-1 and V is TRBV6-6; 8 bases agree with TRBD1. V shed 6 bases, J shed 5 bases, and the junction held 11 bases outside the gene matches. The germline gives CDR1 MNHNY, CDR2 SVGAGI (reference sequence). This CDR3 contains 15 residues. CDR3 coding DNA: TGTGCCAGCAGATCGGACAGGGCAGGGTGGACTGAAGCTTTCTTT. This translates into CASRSDRAGWTEAFF.

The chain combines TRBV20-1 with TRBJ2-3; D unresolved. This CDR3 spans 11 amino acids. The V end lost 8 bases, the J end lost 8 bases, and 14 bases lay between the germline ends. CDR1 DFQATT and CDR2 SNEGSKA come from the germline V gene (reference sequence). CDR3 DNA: TGCAGTACGGACCTGCTGGCTACGCAGTATTTT. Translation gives CSTDLLATQYF.

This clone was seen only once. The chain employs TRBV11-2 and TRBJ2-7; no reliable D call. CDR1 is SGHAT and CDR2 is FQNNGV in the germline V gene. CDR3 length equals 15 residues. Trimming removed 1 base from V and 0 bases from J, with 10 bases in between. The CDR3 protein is CASSLGPDSSYEQYF. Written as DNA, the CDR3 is TGTGCCAGCAGCTTAGGCCCGGATAGCTCCTACGAGCAGTACTTC.

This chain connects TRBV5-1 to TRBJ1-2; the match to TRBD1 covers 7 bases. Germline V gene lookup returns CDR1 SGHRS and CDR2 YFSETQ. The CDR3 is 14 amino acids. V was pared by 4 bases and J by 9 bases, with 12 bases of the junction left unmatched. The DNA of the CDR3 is TGCGCCAGCAGCCCCGGCGACAGGGTGAATAGCTACACCTTC. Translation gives CASSPGDRVNSYTF.